This T cell receptor beta chain was profiled in a study of OX40 agonist ivuxolimab in advanced cancers. Concerning the study at large: Ivuxolimab was a fully human IgG2 agonistic monoclonal antibody targeting the costimulatory receptor OX40 (CD134). Intravenous ivuxolimab was administered to patients every 2 weeks at six dose levels: 0.01, 0.1, 0.3, 1.5, 3 and 10 mg/kg. Among the roughly 52 dose-escalation patients, some 20 had hepatocellular carcinoma, 15 or so melanoma, 9 renal cell carcinoma and 9 head and neck cancer. A male proportion of 82.7% and a mean age of approximately 61 years, ranging from about 23 to 79, were recorded for the dose-escalation cohort. Prior anti-PD-1, anti-PD-L1 or anti-CTLA-4 therapy was permitted, and checkpoint inhibitors had been received by roughly 40% of dose-escalation patients. Partial responses were achieved by three dose-escalation patients, of whom one had hepatocellular carcinoma and two had cutaneous melanoma. Peripheral TCRbeta sequencing was intended to test whether TCR sequence diversity was altered and clonal T-cell expansion was caused by ivuxolimab. The paper covers the monotherapy dose-escalation part of the phase I ivuxolimab trial, which included N ≈ 50 patients. The paper's findings and limits, for the study overall: At doses of 0.1 to 3.0 mg/kg, clonal expansion of both CD4+ and CD8+ T cells in blood was seen between baseline and week 6. In the 0.1-3.0 mg/kg groups, partial responders were among the patients with the lowest normalized peripheral clonal expansion, particularly in CD8+ T cells. The antigen specificity of the peripheral T cells that underwent clonal expansion was not determined. Low levels of normalized T-cell clonal expansion were also shown by some nonresponding patients. After ivuxolimab, CD8+ T cells had more expanded clones than CD4+ T cells on average.

Concerning this clone: Its antigen has not been determined. Qualities for individual bases were not recorded, and no much larger clone is one base off.

To sequence the TCRbeta CDR3 region, genomic DNA was isolated from the sorted cells. TCRbeta CDR3 regions were sequenced using the immunoSEQ Assay. As stored in TCRdb, this immuneACCESS dataset retains in-frame rearrangements with V and J assigned. A fraction of the clones does not appear; measured against another copy, unresolved V genes explain less than half of the discrepancy, and the remainder lacks a known reason. Across this sample there are approximately 41,000 clones, with about 89% seen only once. The ten biggest clones cover about 0.6% of the sample. The trial excluded patients who had a history of autoimmune disease or who were on systemic immunosuppression. In every dose cohort, peripheral blood was drawn for TCR sequencing at baseline, cycle 4 day 1, and cycle 7 day 1. The samples were taken from a phase I, first-in-human, multicenter, open-label dose-escalation trial of ivuxolimab. Adults with locally advanced or metastatic melanoma, renal cell, hepatocellular, or head and neck squamous cell carcinoma were enrolled in the trial. CD4+ and CD8+ T cells were sorted separately from peripheral blood before TCR sequencing.

The receptor's source is an adult with an advanced solid tumor such as melanoma, head and neck, liver or kidney cancer. The sequences come from CD4+ or CD8+ T cells sorted from blood, collected in a trial of the OX40 agonist ivuxolimab.

The CDR3 amino acid sequence is: CASSPQTGYGYTF. The DNA is as follows: TGTGCCAGCAGTCCGCAAACGGGCTATGGCTACACCTTC. The rearranged chain carries TRBV2 and TRBJ1-2; no D gene can be assigned with confidence. V is clipped by 5 bases and J by 4 bases, and the sequence between their germline boundaries is 11 bases long. From the cysteine through the phenylalanine, the CDR3 covers 13 amino acids. The retained sequence is limited to the CDR3, 39 bases, with the frame set at the first base. From a lookup of the germline V gene, CDR1 and CDR2 are SNHLY and FYNNEI.